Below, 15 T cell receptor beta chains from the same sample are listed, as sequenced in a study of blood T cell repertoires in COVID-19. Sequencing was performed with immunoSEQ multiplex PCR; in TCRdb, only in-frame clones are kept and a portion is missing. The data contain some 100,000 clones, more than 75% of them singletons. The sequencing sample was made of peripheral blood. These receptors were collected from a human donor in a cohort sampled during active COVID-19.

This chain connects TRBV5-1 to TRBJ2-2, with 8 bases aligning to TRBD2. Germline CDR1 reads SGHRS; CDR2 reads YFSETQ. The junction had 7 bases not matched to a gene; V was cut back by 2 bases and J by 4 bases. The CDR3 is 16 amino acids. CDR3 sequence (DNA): TGCGCCAGCAGCTTAGCCCGGGAGGGTCTCACCGGGGAGCTGTTTTTT. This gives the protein CASSLAREGLTGELFF. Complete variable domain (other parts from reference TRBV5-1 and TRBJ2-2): KAGVTQTPRYLIKTRGQQVTLSCSPISGHRSVSWYQQTPGQGLQFLFEYFSETQRNKGNFPGRFSGRQFSNSRSEMNVSTLELGDSALYLCASSLAREGLTGELFFGEGSRLTVL.

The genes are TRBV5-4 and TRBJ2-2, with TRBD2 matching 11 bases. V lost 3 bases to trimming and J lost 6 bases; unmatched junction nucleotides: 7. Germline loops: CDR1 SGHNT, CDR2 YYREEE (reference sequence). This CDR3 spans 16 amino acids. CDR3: CASSSPGSGRAGELFF. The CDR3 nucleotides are TGTGCCAGCAGCTCCCCCGGTAGCGGGAGGGCCGGGGAGCTGTTTTTT. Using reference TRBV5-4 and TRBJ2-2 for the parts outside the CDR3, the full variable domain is ETGVTQSPTHLIKTRGQQVTLRCSSQSGHNTVSWYQQALGQGPQFIFQYYREEENGRGNFPPRFSGLQFPNYSSELNVNALELDDSALYLCASSSPGSGRAGELFFGEGSRLTVL.

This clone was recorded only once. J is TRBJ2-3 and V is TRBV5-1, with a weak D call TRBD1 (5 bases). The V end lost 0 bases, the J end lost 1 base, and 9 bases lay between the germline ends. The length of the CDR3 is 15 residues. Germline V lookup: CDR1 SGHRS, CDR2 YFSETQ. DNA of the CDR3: TGCGCCAGCAGCTTGGAGGGCAGGGGCACAGATACGCAGTATTTT. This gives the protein CASSLEGRGTDTQYF.

CDR3 protein: CASSYGLAGKQETQYF. The CDR3 DNA reads as TGTGCCAGCAGCTACGGACTAGCGGGGAAACAAGAGACCCAGTACTTC. The chain recombines TRBV7-3 with TRBJ2-5, with 12 bases matching TRBD2. The CDR3 spans 16 residues. Germline CDR1 reads SGHTA; CDR2 reads FQGTGA. V gave up 4 bases and J gave up 2 bases; unmatched junction bases: 5.

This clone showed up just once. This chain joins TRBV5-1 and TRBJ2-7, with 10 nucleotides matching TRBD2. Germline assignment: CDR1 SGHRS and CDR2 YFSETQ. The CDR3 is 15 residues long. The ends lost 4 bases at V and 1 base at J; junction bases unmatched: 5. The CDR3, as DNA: TGCGCCAGCAGCATAGCGGGAGGACTTTCCTACGAGCAGTACTTC. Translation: CASSIAGGLSYEQYF.

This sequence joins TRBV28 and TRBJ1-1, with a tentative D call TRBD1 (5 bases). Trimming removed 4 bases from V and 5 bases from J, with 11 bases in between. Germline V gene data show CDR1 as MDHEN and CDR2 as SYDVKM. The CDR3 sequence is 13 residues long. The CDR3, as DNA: TGTGCCAGCAGTTCCTCAGGGAATACTGAAGCTTTCTTT. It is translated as CASSSSGNTEAFF.

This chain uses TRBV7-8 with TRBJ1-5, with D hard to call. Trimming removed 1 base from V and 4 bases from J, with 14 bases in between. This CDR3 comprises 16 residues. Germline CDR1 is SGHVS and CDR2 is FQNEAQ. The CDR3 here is CASSLGRGLGNQPQHF. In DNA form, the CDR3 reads TGTGCCAGCAGCTTAGGCCGGGGATTGGGAAATCAGCCCCAGCATTTT.

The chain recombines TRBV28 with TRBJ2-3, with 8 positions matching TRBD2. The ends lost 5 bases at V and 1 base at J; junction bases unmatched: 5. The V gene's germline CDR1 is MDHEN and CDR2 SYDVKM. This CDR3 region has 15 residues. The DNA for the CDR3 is TGTGCCAGCAGTCAACTAGCGGAGCGCACAGATACGCAGTATTTT. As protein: CASSQLAERTDTQYF.

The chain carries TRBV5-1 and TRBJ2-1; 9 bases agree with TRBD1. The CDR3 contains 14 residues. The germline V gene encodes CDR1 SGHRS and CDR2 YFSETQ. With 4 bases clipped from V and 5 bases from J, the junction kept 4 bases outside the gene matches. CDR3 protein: CASSIRTGDNEQFF. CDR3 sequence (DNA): TGCGCCAGCAGCATTCGGACAGGGGACAATGAGCAGTTCTTC.

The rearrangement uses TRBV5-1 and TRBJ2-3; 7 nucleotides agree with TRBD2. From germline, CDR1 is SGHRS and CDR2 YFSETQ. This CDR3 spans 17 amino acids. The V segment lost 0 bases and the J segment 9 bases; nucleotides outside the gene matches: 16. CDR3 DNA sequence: TGCGCCAGCAGCTTGGCCGACCGGTTGCGGGAGAGGAGGACGCAGTATTTT. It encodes CASSLADRLRERRTQYF.

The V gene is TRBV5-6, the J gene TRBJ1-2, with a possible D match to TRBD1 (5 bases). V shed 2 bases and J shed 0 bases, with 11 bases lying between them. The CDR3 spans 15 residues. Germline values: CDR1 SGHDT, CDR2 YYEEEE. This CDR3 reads CASSFGDSTNYGYTF. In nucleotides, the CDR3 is TGTGCCAGCAGCTTCGGGGACTCGACTAACTATGGCTACACCTTC.

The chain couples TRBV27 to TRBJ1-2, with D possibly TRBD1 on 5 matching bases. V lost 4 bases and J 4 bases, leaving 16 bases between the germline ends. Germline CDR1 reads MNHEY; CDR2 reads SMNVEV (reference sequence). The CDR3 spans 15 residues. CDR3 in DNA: TGTGCCAGCAGTTGGGGTGGGGGACTCGTCTATGGCTACACCTTC. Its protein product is CASSWGGGLVYGYTF.

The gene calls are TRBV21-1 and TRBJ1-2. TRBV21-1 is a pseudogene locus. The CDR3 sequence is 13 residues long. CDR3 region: CASSRSLSYGYTF. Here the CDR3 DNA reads TGTGCCAGCAGCAGGTCACTCTCCTATGGCTACACCTTC.

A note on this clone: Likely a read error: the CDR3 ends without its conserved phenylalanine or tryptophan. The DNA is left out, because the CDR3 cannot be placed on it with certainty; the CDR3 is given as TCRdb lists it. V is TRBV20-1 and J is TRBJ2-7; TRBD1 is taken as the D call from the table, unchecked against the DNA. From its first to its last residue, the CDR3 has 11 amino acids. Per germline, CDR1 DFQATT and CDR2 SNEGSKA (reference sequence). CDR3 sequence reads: CSADDPGARIL.

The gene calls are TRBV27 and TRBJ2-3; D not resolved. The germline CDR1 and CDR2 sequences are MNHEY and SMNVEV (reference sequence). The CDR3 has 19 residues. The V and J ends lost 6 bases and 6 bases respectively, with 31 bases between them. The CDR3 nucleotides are TGTGCCAGCAGCTTCACAAGTCCGAGCCCCACTTCCCCGCGGGATACGCAGTATTTT. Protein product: CASSFTSPSPTSPRDTQYF.